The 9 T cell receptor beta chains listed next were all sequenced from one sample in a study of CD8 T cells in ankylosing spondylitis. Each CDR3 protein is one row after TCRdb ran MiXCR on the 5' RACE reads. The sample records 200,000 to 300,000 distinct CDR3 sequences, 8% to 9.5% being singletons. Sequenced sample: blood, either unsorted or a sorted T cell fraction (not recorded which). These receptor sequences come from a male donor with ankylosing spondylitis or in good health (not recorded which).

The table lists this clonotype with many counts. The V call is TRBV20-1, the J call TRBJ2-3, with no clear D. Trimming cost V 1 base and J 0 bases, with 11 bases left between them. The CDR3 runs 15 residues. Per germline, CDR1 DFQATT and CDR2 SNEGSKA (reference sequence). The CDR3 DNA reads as TGCAGTGCTAGAGTACAACGGTTTAGCACAGATACGCAGTATTTT. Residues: CSARVQRFSTDTQYF.

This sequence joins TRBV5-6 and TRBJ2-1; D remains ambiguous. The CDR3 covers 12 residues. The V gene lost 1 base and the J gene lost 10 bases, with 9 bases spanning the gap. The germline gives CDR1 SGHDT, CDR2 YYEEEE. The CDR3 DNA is TGTGCCAGCAGCTTGTTGGGAAGCGAGCAGTTCTTC. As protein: CASSLLGSEQFF.

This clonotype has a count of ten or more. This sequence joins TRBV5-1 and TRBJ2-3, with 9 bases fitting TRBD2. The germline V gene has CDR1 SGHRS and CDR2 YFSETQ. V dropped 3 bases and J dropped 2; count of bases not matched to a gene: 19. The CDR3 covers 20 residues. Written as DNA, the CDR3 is TGCGCCAGCAGCTCAAGACCAGCGGGAGGATCAATTCTCTACACAGATACGCAGTATTTT. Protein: CASSSRPAGGSILYTDTQYF.

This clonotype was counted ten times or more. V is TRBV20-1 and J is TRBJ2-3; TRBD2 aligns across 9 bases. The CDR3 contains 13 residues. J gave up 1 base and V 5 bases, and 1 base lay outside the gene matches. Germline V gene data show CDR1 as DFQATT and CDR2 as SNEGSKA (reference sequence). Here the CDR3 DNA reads TGCAGTGCTCGACTAGCGGGCACAGATACGCAGTATTTT. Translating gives CSARLAGTDTQYF.

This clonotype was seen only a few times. The CDR3 protein is CASSLGPTTDTQYF. As DNA, the CDR3 is TGTGCCAGCAGCCTCGGACCAACCACAGATACGCAGTATTTT. The V and J genes are TRBV7-2 and TRBJ2-3, with D hard to call. The CDR3 totals 14 residues. Germline V gene sequence: CDR1 SGHTA, CDR2 FQGNSA. The V gene lost 5 bases and the J gene lost 2 bases, with 11 bases spanning the gap.

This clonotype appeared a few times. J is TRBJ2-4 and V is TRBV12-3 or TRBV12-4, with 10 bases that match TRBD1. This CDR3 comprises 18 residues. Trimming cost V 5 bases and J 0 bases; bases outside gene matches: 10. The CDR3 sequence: CASSKAGTGALAKNIQYF. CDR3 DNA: TGTGCCAGCAGTAAGGCCGGGACAGGGGCACTAGCCAAAAACATTCAGTACTTC.

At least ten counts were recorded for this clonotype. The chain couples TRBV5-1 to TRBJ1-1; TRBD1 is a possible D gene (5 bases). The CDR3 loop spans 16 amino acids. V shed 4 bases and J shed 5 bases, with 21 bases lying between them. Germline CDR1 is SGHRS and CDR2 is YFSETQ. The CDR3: CASSLVGEPIRTEAFF. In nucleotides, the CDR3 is TGCGCCAGCAGCCTGGTAGGGGAGCCAATTCGGACTGAAGCTTTCTTT. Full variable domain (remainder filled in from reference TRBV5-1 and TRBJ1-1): KAGVTQTPRYLIKTRGQQVTLSCSPISGHRSVSWYQQTPGQGLQFLFEYFSETQRNKGNFPGRFSGRQFSNSRSEMNVSTLELGDSALYLCASSLVGEPIRTEAFFGQGTRLTVV.

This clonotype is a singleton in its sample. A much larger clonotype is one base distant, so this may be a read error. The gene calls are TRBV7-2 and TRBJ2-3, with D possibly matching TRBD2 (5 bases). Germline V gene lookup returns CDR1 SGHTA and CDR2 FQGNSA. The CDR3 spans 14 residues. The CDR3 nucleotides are TGTGCCAGCCGCTTAGGAGGTTACTCTGATACGCAGTATTTT. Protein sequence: CASRLGGYSDTQYF.

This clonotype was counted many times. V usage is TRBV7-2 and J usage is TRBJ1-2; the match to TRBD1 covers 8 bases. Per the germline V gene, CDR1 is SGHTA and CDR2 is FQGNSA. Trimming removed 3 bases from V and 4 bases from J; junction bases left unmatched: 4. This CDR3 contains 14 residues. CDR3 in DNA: TGTGCCAGCAGCTTTCAGGGGGCTGGCTATGGCTACACCTTC. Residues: CASSFQGAGYGYTF.